This is a list of T cell receptor beta chains from one sample in a study of cytomegalovirus exposure and HLA in healthy donors. This table comes from immunoSEQ multiplex PCR, and its TCRdb copy is limited to in-frame clones, with some not included. The sample contains some 180,000 clones, roughly 74% of which appear only once. Sample: PBMCs. The source of these receptors is a woman in her twenties or thirties in good health and CMV-seropositive. CDR3s include the opening cysteine and the closing phenylalanine or tryptophan. A D gene is named only where the DNA matches it firmly. Size values are once, few and many counts, or a class for expanded clones, and some rows have none.

D	size	V	J	length	DNA	CDR3
.	few	TRBV5-4	TRBJ1-3	14	TGTGCCAGCAGCTTACTTGACTCTGGAAACACCATATATTTT	CASSLLDSGNTIYF
.	.	TRBV4-3	TRBJ1-2	16	TGCGCCAGCAGCCCTTTCCTGGACAGCGGTCTTGGTGGCTACACCTTC	CASSPFLDSGLGGYTF
TRBD1	.	TRBV7-9	TRBJ1-2	13	TGTGCCAGCAGCTGGGGACAGTACTATGGCTACACCTTC	CASSWGQYYGYTF
TRBD2	.	TRBV30	TRBJ2-3	15	TGTGCCTGGAGCCCCCCGGGAGGGGAGGCAGATACGCAGTATTTT	CAWSPPGGEADTQYF
TRBD2	.	TRBV20-1	TRBJ2-1	11	TGCAACAGGACTAGCTTCAATGAGCAGTTCTTC	CNRTSFNEQFF
TRBD2	.	TRBV9	TRBJ2-1	14	TGTGCCAGCAGCGTAGGGACTAGCGACAATGAGCAGTTCTTC	CASSVGTSDNEQFF
TRBD1	.	TRBV5-5	TRBJ2-5	14	TGTGCCAGCAGCGCTACCGGACAGGGAAAGACCCAGTACTTC	CASSATGQGKTQYF
TRBD2	few	TRBV30	TRBJ2-1	19	TGTGCCTGGAACTCCGGGACTAGCGGGGGGGTTTTCTGGGGCAATGAGCAGTTCTTC	CAWNSGTSGGVFWGNEQFF
.	.	TRBV7-9	TRBJ1-2	15	TGTGCCAGCAGCCCCTCTCTCGCAGCTAACTATGGCTACACCTTC	CASSPSLAANYGYTF
.	.	TRBV25-1	TRBJ2-5	17	TGTGCCAGCAGTGAAGGGTTCGGGGAAAGCCATTTTGAGACCCAGTACTTC	CASSEGFGESHFETQYF
.	.	TRBV19	TRBJ1-5	15	TGTGCCAGTAAAATCATGGGCAAGGGCAATCAGCCCCAGCATTTT	CASKIMGKGNQPQHF
.	.	TRBV4-2	TRBJ1-2	17	TGTGCCAGCAGCCCCGAGTCGGGGGTTCGAATCAACTATGGCTACACCTTC	CASSPESGVRINYGYTF
.	.	TRBV9	TRBJ1-3	15	TGTGCCAGCAGCGTTTCAGGCTACTCTGGAAACACCATATATTTT	CASSVSGYSGNTIYF
.	few	TRBV4-2	TRBJ2-3	16	TGTGCCAGCAGCCTGAGTGACGGGGGAGGCACAGATACGCAGTATTTT	CASSLSDGGGTDTQYF
TRBD1	.	TRBV28	TRBJ2-7	12	TGTGCCAGCATCCGACAGGGGGGCGAGCAGTACTTC	CASIRQGGEQYF
TRBD1	.	TRBV7-6	TRBJ2-7	15	TGTGCCAGCAGCAAGGGACAGGGGGCGCCGTACGAGCAGTACTTC	CASSKGQGAPYEQYF
.	few	TRBV19	TRBJ1-5	17	TGTGCCAGTAGTATAAGGATGGGGGAGGTGGGCAATCAGCCCCAGCATTTT	CASSIRMGEVGNQPQHF
TRBD1	.	TRBV6-4	TRBJ2-1	15	TGTGCCAGCAGTGACGGACAGGGGGACCACAATGAGCAGTTCTTC	CASSDGQGDHNEQFF
.	.	TRBV11-3	TRBJ1-5	18	TGTGCCAGCAGCTTGCGGGGGGCCCCGGGACCCAGCAATCAGCCCCAGCATTTT	CASSLRGAPGPSNQPQHF
.	few	TRBV2	TRBJ1-1	14	TGTGCCAGCACCCCGGGGGTCCGTCACACTGAAGCTTTCTTT	CASTPGVRHTEAFF
.	few	TRBV25-1	TRBJ1-4	14	TGTGCCAGCAGTGACGGTCGATTTAATGAAAAACTGTTTTTT	CASSDGRFNEKLFF
.	.	TRBV4-3	TRBJ1-2	14	TGCGCCAGCAGCCAAGAAGATTCAGCGGAAGGCTACACCTTC	CASSQEDSAEGYTF
.	.	TRBV5-6	TRBJ2-7	13	TGTGCCAGCTCAAAGTCCGGGTTCCACGAGCAGTACTTC	CASSKSGFHEQYF
.	.	TRBV7-9	TRBJ2-3	14	TGTGCCAGCAGCCCACAGTATCGCACAGATACGCAGTATTTT	CASSPQYRTDTQYF
.	.	TRBV4-2	TRBJ1-3	17	TGTGCCAGCAGCCAAGATGATTCCCGAGGCTCTGGAAACACCATATATTTT	CASSQDDSRGSGNTIYF
TRBD1	many	TRBV4-1	TRBJ1-3	18	TGCGCCAGCAGCCAAGAAAGCTCCGACAGGGGGCTAGGAAACACCATATATTTT	CASSQESSDRGLGNTIYF
.	.	TRBV6-5	TRBJ1-2	13	TGTGCCAGCAGTTACACAGGGACCTATGGCTACACCTTC	CASSYTGTYGYTF
.	.	TRBV19	TRBJ1-3	14	TGTGCCAGTAGTATTTCGGGGGATCGAAACACCATATATTTT	CASSISGDRNTIYF
.	.	TRBV5-4	TRBJ1-5	13	TGTGCCAGCAGCTTGGAACAAAATCAGCCCCAGCATTTT	CASSLEQNQPQHF
.	.	TRBV5-1	TRBJ2-5	15	TGCGCCAGCAGCTGGGGGGACAGAGAAGAAGAGACCCAGTACTTC	CASSWGDREEETQYF
.	once	TRBV28	TRBJ1-6	15	TGTGCCAGCAGTTTGACAATGTCCTATAATTCACCCCTCCACTTT	CASSLTMSYNSPLHF
TRBD1	.	TRBV10-3	TRBJ2-2	15	TGTGCCATCAACAACAGGGGGCTGGACACCGGGGAGCTGTTTTTT	CAINNRGLDTGELFF
TRBD2	.	TRBV7-8	TRBJ2-7	16	TGTGCCAGCAACCGTGGGCTAGCGGGAGGGATGTACGAGCAGTACTTC	CASNRGLAGGMYEQYF
.	.	TRBV6-5	TRBJ2-7	12	TGTGCCAGCAGTTCTAGGAGCTACGAGCAGTACTTC	CASSSRSYEQYF
TRBD2	.	TRBV6-1	TRBJ2-7	15	TGTGCCAGCAGTGACCGACTAGCGGGAGCCTACGAGCAGTACTTC	CASSDRLAGAYEQYF
TRBD2	.	TRBV7-3	TRBJ2-7	19	TGTGCCAGCAGCTTAACGCCCATTATATCCCGACTAGCGGGACACGAGCAGTACTTC	CASSLTPIISRLAGHEQYF
TRBD1	.	TRBV29-1	TRBJ1-2	13	TGCAGCGCCCGGACAGGGACCCCCTATGGCTACACCTTC	CSARTGTPYGYTF
.	.	TRBV21-1	TRBJ1-4	15	TGTGCCAGCAGTGATTCCCGGGGTACTAATGAAAAACTGTTTTTT	CASSDSRGTNEKLFF
TRBD1	few	TRBV7-9	TRBJ1-2	14	TGTGCCAGCAGCTTAGCACAGGGGAGCTATGGCTACACCTTC	CASSLAQGSYGYTF
TRBD2	.	TRBV4-1	TRBJ2-7	17	TGCGCCAGCAGTCCCCCGGCCGCTAGCGGGAGTATGGACGAGCAGTACTTC	CASSPPAASGSMDEQYF
TRBD1	.	TRBV5-1	TRBJ1-2	14	TGCGCCAGCAGCCCGACAGGGACGGGGAATGGCTACACCTTC	CASSPTGTGNGYTF
TRBD2	.	TRBV13	TRBJ2-3	16	TGTGCCAGCAGCTTAGGTGCGGGAGGGGGCACAGATACGCAGTATTTT	CASSLGAGGGTDTQYF
.	.	TRBV7-5	TRBJ1-2	14	TGTGCCAGAAGCATCCAGGACGGACTCGGGGGCTACACCTTC	CARSIQDGLGGYTF
.	few	TRBV28	TRBJ2-1	16	TGTGCCAGCAGCCGAGACTTGTCGAGCTCCTACAATGAGCAGTTCTTC	CASSRDLSSSYNEQFF
.	.	TRBV19	TRBJ1-2	14	TGTGCCAGTAGTTCCGACAGGAACTCATATGGCTACACCTTC	CASSSDRNSYGYTF
TRBD1	.	TRBV9	TRBJ1-5	16	TGTGCCAGCAGCGCCACGGACGAGGGGGCCGATCAGCCCCAGCATTTT	CASSATDEGADQPQHF
TRBD2	.	TRBV7-2	TRBJ2-7	17	TGTGCCAGCAGCTTAACGAGGGAAAGCGGGAGGGGTAGCGAGCAGTACTTC	CASSLTRESGRGSEQYF
.	.	TRBV15	TRBJ2-1	15	TGTGCCACCAGCAGAGATCAAGACAGTTACAATGAGCAGTTCTTC	CATSRDQDSYNEQFF
.	once	TRBV19	TRBJ2-1	15	TGTGCCAGTAGTATATCATGGACAGTCCTGGGGGAGCAGTTCTTC	CASSISWTVLGEQFF
.	.	TRBV27	TRBJ1-5	15	TGTGCCAGCAGTTGGTCACAGGGAGAGGGACAGCCCCAGCATTTT	CASSWSQGEGQPQHF
.	once	TRBV18	TRBJ1-1	14	TGTGCCAGCTCACTTCAGGGCATGAACACTGAAGCTTTCTTT	CASSLQGMNTEAFF
TRBD2	few	TRBV5-1	TRBJ2-3	17	TGCGCCAGCAGCTTGGGACCGAGCGGGAGTTTAACAGATACGCAGTATTTT	CASSLGPSGSLTDTQYF
.	.	TRBV4-1	TRBJ2-6	13	TGCGCCAGCAGCGTATCTGGGGCCAACGTCCTGACTTTC	CASSVSGANVLTF
TRBD2	once	TRBV4-2	TRBJ2-1	17	TGTGCCAGCAGCCCCGGACTAGCGGGAAGAGATTACAATGAGCAGTTCTTC	CASSPGLAGRDYNEQFF
.	.	TRBV27	TRBJ1-3	15	TGTGCCAGCAGTTTGATTGGGGCCTCTGGAAACACCATATATTTT	CASSLIGASGNTIYF
TRBD2	.	TRBV10-3	TRBJ2-7	16	TGTGCCATCAGTGAGGCACCGGGACTAGCGGGAGCCGAGCAGTACTTC	CAISEAPGLAGAEQYF
.	.	TRBV7-6	TRBJ1-2	15	TGTGCCAGCAGCCCCTTACAGGAAGGTCACTATGGCTACACCTTC	CASSPLQEGHYGYTF
.	.	TRBV7-2	TRBJ1-3	15	TGTGCCAGCAGCTCTAGACTCTCCTCTGGAAACACCATATATTTT	CASSSRLSSGNTIYF